This record looks at one TCR beta chain sequence and its context. CDR1 is LGHDT and CDR2 is YNNKEL in the germline V gene (reference sequence). CDR3 size: 16 residues. V lost 7 bases and J lost 1; bases outside the gene matches: 4. This specimen belongs to a study of identical twins. TCRdb redid the calling of the 5' RACE reads with MiXCR, one entry per CDR3 protein. The table shows about 300,000 distinct CDR3 sequences, with about 12% occurring only once. The sample also formed part of further work on yellow fever vaccine responses in identical twins.

The chain uses TRBV3-1 and TRBJ2-2; 12 bases align to TRBD2. Sequences were obtained from CD8+ T cells sorted from blood. The clonotype was recovered from a woman in her late teens or twenties in good health. In DNA, the CDR3 is TGTGCCAGCACCCGGACTAGCGGGATGAACACCGGGGAGCTGTTTTTT. Amino acid sequence: CASTRTSGMNTGELFF.